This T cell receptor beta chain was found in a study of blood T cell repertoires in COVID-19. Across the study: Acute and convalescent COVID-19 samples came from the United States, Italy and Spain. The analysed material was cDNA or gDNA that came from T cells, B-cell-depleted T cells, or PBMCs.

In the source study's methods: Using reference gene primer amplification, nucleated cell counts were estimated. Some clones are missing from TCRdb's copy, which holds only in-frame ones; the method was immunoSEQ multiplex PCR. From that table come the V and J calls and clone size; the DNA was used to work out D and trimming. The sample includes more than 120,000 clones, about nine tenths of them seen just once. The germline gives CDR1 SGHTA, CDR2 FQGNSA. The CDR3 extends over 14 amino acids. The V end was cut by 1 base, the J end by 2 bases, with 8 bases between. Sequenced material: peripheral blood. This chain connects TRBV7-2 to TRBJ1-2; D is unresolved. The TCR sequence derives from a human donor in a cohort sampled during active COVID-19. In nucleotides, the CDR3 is TGTGCCAGCAGCTTAGAGAGAGGGAACTATGGCTACACCTTC. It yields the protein CASSLERGNYGYTF.